This T cell receptor (beta chain) derives from a study of blood T cell repertoires in COVID-19. The CDR3 runs 16 residues. Germline CDR1 SGHAT, CDR2 FQNNGV. Unmatched junction bases numbered 5, after V lost 0 bases and J lost 3 bases. Authors' analysis steps: Reference gene primer amplification yielded estimated nucleated cell counts. Sequencing was performed with immunoSEQ multiplex PCR; in TCRdb, only in-frame clones are kept and a portion is missing. V, J and clone size reflect that table, while D and trimming were determined from the DNA. Altogether around 400,000 clones are present, 80% to 90% being singletons, with the ten largest covering approximately 2.5%. This clone was found once.

This sequence was found in an older woman with COVID-19, enrolled during active disease. The source material was peripheral blood. The chain combines TRBV11-2 with TRBJ2-1, with 7 bases matching TRBD2. CDR3 in DNA: TGTGCCAGCAGCTTAGATGATTCGGGGGGCTACAATGAGCAGTTCTTC. Amino acids: CASSLDDSGGYNEQFF.